This T cell receptor beta chain was profiled in a study of shared clonotypes between healthy human individuals. Investigators spread the genomic DNA of each subset evenly over several immunoSEQ plates. Here immunoSEQ multiplex PCR was the method, and the copy in TCRdb shows in-frame clones only, minus some. Here the sample spans some 350,000 clones, approximately 79% being singletons. In the CD4+ fraction, cells were divided into CD45RA+ naive and CD45RA-negative memory subsets. Germline V gene data show CDR1 as SGHRS and CDR2 as YFSETQ. Deletions cut 0 bases from V and 2 bases from J, with 8 bases between. The CDR3 is 14 amino acids.

Sample: memory CD4+ T cells sorted from blood. Subset here: CD45RA-negative fraction. The TCR was taken from a man aged 30 to 45 in good health. This chain joins TRBV5-1 and TRBJ1-1, with a weak D call TRBD1 (5 bases). The CDR3: CASSLGQPNTEAFF. The DNA of the CDR3 is TGCGCCAGCAGCTTGGGACAGCCTAACACTGAAGCTTTCTTT.